The 24 T cell receptor beta chains reported below all come from one sample, sequenced in a study of cytomegalovirus exposure and HLA in healthy donors. Sequencing used immunoSEQ multiplex PCR; TCRdb keeps in-frame clones, though not all of them. The sample shows roughly 190,000 clones, 86% of them seen only once. Sample: PBMCs. These receptors were taken from a man younger than 40 in good health and CMV-seropositive.

The chain has TRBV19 and TRBJ1-2; no clear D. The V gene's germline CDR1 is LNHDA and CDR2 SQIVND (reference sequence). Trimming stripped 5 bases from V and 4 bases from J, with 14 bases between. CDR3 length: 14 residues. Here the CDR3 reads CASSVYGPTYGYTF. Here the CDR3 DNA reads TGTGCCAGTAGTGTGTACGGACCTACCTATGGCTACACCTTC.

This chain connects TRBV19 to TRBJ2-7; the D gene is possibly TRBD1 (6 bases). This CDR3 spans 14 amino acids. Germline V gene sequence: CDR1 LNHDA, CDR2 SQIVND (reference sequence). The V and J ends lost 1 base and 0 bases respectively, with 7 bases between them. The CDR3 reads CASSIAGASYEQYF. Here the CDR3 DNA reads TGTGCCAGTAGTATAGCAGGGGCCTCCTACGAGCAGTACTTC.

The chain carries TRBV5-1 and TRBJ1-1; TRBD1 aligns across 11 bases. The V gene end was trimmed by 4 bases and the J gene end by 4 bases; junction bases not matched to a gene: 3. The CDR3 spans 14 residues. The V gene's germline CDR1 is SGHRS and CDR2 YFSETQ. The CDR3 coding sequence is TGCGCCAGCAGCGGTGGGACAGGGGGCACTGAAGCTTTCTTT. It codes for CASSGGTGGTEAFF.

The V call is TRBV4-2, the J call TRBJ2-2; 8 bases agree with TRBD1. This CDR3 is built from 15 residues. Germline-derived CDR1 and CDR2 are LGHNA and YNFKEQ. V shed 4 bases, J shed 4 bases, and the junction held 5 bases outside the gene matches. CDR3 coding DNA: TGTGCCAGCAGCCTTGGACAGGGCGGCACCGGGGAGCTGTTTTTT. Translating gives CASSLGQGGTGELFF.

The chain recombines TRBV19 with TRBJ2-7, with D perhaps matching TRBD2 (6 bases). This CDR3 is 12 amino acids long. V lost 5 bases, J lost 4 bases, and 9 bases lay in between. Germline V gives CDR1 LNHDA, CDR2 SQIVND (reference sequence). The CDR3 region is CASSEGRYEQYF. CDR3 sequence (DNA): TGTGCCAGTAGTGAGGGGAGGTACGAGCAGTACTTC.

This clone is a singleton in its sample. The V and J genes are TRBV21-1 and TRBJ1-5. TRBV21-1 corresponds to a pseudogene. The CDR3 runs 15 residues. In DNA, the CDR3 is TGTGCCAGCTCAACTCCAGACGATCCCAATCAGCCCCAGCATTTT. This sequence encodes CASSTPDDPNQPQHF.

The V gene is TRBV9, the J gene TRBJ2-2; the D is unclear. Germline V lookup: CDR1 SGDLS, CDR2 YYNGEE. V lost 1 base and J lost 6, with 10 bases in between. The CDR3 is made up of 14 amino acids. The CDR3 DNA follows: TGTGCCAGCAGCGTAAGCCGGGCCGCCGGGGAGCTGTTTTTT. It specifies CASSVSRAAGELFF.

The chain joins TRBV30 to TRBJ2-7, with 12 bases identical to TRBD1. Germline CDR1 and CDR2: GTSNPN and SVGIG (reference sequence). CDR3 length: 14 amino acids. J was trimmed by 5 bases and V by 2 bases; bases with no gene match: 4. The CDR3 sequence: CAWSKGQGAHEQYF. Here the CDR3 DNA reads TGTGCCTGGAGTAAGGGACAGGGGGCCCACGAGCAGTACTTC.

The rearrangement uses TRBV28 and TRBJ2-1; D remains ambiguous. CDR1 is MDHEN and CDR2 is SYDVKM in the germline V gene. There are 15 residues in the CDR3. V dropped 4 bases and J dropped 0 bases, with 10 bases sitting between them. CDR3 coding DNA: TGTGCCAGCAGTTACGAGAGGAACTCCTACAATGAGCAGTTCTTC. Translating gives CASSYERNSYNEQFF.

The chain has TRBV6-1 and TRBJ1-5; TRBD1 aligns across 7 bases. Germline CDR1 reads MNHNS; CDR2 reads SASEGT. V was clipped by 5 bases and J by 6 bases; unmatched bases: 4. This CDR3 comprises 13 residues. The CDR3 is CASSNTGAQPQHF. As DNA, the CDR3 is TGTGCCAGCAGTAATACAGGGGCTCAGCCCCAGCATTTT.

The chain is built from TRBV6-5 and TRBJ2-5; D is perhaps TRBD1 or TRBD2 (7 bases each). Trimming took off 8 bases at V and 2 bases at J, with 15 bases between the two ends. Per the germline V gene, CDR1 is MNHEY and CDR2 is SVGAGI. This CDR3 has 14 residues. In DNA form, the CDR3 reads TGTGCCAGCCGCAGGGGGGGCAGACAAGAGACCCAGTACTTC. It yields the protein CASRRGGRQETQYF.

V and J are TRBV18 and TRBJ1-5; 8 bases are a match to TRBD1. J was trimmed by 5 bases and V by 2 bases; bases with no gene match: 2. Germline V gene sequence: CDR1 KGHSH, CDR2 LQKENI. This CDR3 is 14 amino acids long. This CDR3 reads CASSPSGGHQPQHF. CDR3 nucleotide sequence: TGTGCCAGCTCACCATCAGGGGGCCATCAGCCCCAGCATTTT.

With regard to this clone: No DNA is shown, since the ends of the CDR3 on it are uncertain; the CDR3 is the one TCRdb lists. The chain recombines TRBV27 with TRBJ1-1. The CDR3 is 16 amino acids long, termini counted. Germline assignment: CDR1 MNHEY and CDR2 SMNVEV (reference sequence). CDR3 region: CASSLGMGRMDTEAFF.

This clone has only one observation. The gene calls are TRBV10-3 and TRBJ2-7, with 7 bases lining up with TRBD1. V dropped 3 bases and J dropped 3; count of bases not matched to a gene: 5. Germline CDR1 is ENHRY and CDR2 is SYGVKD. This CDR3 is built from 14 residues. The CDR3 region is CAISESDRVYEQYF. The CDR3 nucleotides read TGTGCCATCAGTGAAAGTGACAGGGTCTACGAGCAGTACTTC.

The chain employs TRBV9 and TRBJ2-3; D possibly matches TRBD1 or TRBD2 (6 bases each). Germline CDR1 is SGDLS and CDR2 is YYNGEE. V lost 0 bases and J 0 bases, leaving 11 bases between the germline ends. The CDR3 length is 16 residues. The CDR3 DNA reads as TGTGCCAGCAGCGTAGAGGGGGGATCTAGCACAGATACGCAGTATTTT. Encoded protein: CASSVEGGSSTDTQYF. Drawing the rest from reference TRBV9 and TRBJ2-3, the complete variable domain is DSGVTQTPKHLITATGQRVTLRCSPRSGDLSVYWYQQSLDQGLQFLIQYYNGEERAKGNILERFSAQQFPDLHSELNLSSLELGDSALYFCASSVEGGSSTDTQYFGPGTRLTVL.

CDR3 in DNA: TGTGCCAGCAGCCCCCGATTAGATGGCAGGGCGGGCGAGCAGTACTTC. Its translation is CASSPRLDGRAGEQYF. The chain couples TRBV9 to TRBJ2-7, with D perhaps given as TRBD1 or TRBD2 (5 bases each). The CDR3 length is 16 residues. Per the germline V gene, CDR1 is SGDLS and CDR2 is YYNGEE. Trimming shortened V by 4 bases and J by 6 bases, and 23 bases separated the two germline ends. Supplemented by reference TRBV9 and TRBJ2-7, the full variable domain reads DSGVTQTPKHLITATGQRVTLRCSPRSGDLSVYWYQQSLDQGLQFLIQYYNGEERAKGNILERFSAQQFPDLHSELNLSSLELGDSALYFCASSPRLDGRAGEQYFGPGTRLTVT.

J is TRBJ2-2 and V is TRBV6-1, with a tentative D call TRBD1 (6 bases). The CDR3 runs to 14 residues. The ends were cut back, 5 bases at V and 4 bases at J, with 11 bases in the middle. The germline V gene has CDR1 MNHNS and CDR2 SASEGT. The CDR3 coding sequence is TGTGCCAGCAGTCAGTTACAGGGCACCGGGGAGCTGTTTTTT. Its translation is CASSQLQGTGELFF.

The CDR3 nucleotides read TGTGCCAGCAGCTCACTCCCGGGTAGCCAGACCCAGTACTTC. Encoded protein: CASSSLPGSQTQYF. The chain couples TRBV5-6 to TRBJ2-5, with D unclear. Per germline, CDR1 SGHDT and CDR2 YYEEEE. The V and J ends lost 3 bases and 6 bases respectively, with 15 bases between them. This CDR3 spans 14 amino acids.

The CDR3 DNA reads as TGTGCCTCCCGGGACAGCAACTCCTACGAGCAGTACTTC. This encodes CASRDSNSYEQYF. J is TRBJ2-7 and V is TRBV6-5; 7 bases are a match to TRBD1. This CDR3 comprises 13 residues. The germline V gene encodes CDR1 MNHEY and CDR2 SVGAGI. After removal of 11 bases from V and 0 bases from J, the junction contained 7 bases not matched to a gene.

This chain links TRBV6-1 with TRBJ2-2, with D unresolved. Germline V gives CDR1 MNHNS, CDR2 SASEGT. Trimming took off 1 base at V and 4 bases at J, with 10 bases between the two ends. This CDR3 has 15 residues. CDR3 nucleotides: TGTGCCAGCAGTGAAGACCGCGTGGGCACCGGGGAGCTGTTTTTT. It yields the protein CASSEDRVGTGELFF.

The J gene is TRBJ2-3, the V gene TRBV2, with 10 positions matching TRBD2. In germline, CDR1 is SNHLY, CDR2 FYNNEI. The CDR3 has 15 residues. Trimming removed 7 bases from V and 1 base from J; junction bases left unmatched: 5. Written as DNA, the CDR3 is TGTGCCAGCACTTCTAGCGGGGGCCGCACAGATACGCAGTATTTT. Residues: CASTSSGGRTDTQYF.

The chain joins TRBV6-5 to TRBJ2-7, with 7 bases lining up with TRBD1. There are 14 residues in the CDR3. From germline, CDR1 is MNHEY and CDR2 SVGAGI. Trimming cost V 0 bases and J 3 bases; bases outside gene matches: 2. The CDR3 bases are TGTGCCAGCAGTTACTCTAGACAGGGCTACGAGCAGTACTTC. Its protein is CASSYSRQGYEQYF.

This clone was counted a few times. Other DNA sequences of this sample code for an identical CDR3. This chain links TRBV7-2 with TRBJ2-5; unclear D gene. Trimming took off 3 bases at V and 3 bases at J, with 8 bases between the two ends. The CDR3 covers 13 residues. Germline assignment: CDR1 SGHTA and CDR2 FQGNSA. In DNA form, the CDR3 reads TGTGCCAGCAGCTTCGCAGGTGAAGAGACCCAGTACTTC. Translated: CASSFAGEETQYF.

V gene TRBV7-9 combines with J gene TRBJ2-7; 8 bases fit TRBD1. The CDR3 extends over 15 amino acids. V lost 5 bases, J lost 3 bases, and 9 bases stayed unmatched. The germline CDR1 and CDR2 sequences are SEHNR and FQNEAQ (reference sequence). CDR3 coding DNA: TGTGCCAGCAGCCCCGGGACAGGAGGATTCTACGAGCAGTACTTC. Amino acids: CASSPGTGGFYEQYF.